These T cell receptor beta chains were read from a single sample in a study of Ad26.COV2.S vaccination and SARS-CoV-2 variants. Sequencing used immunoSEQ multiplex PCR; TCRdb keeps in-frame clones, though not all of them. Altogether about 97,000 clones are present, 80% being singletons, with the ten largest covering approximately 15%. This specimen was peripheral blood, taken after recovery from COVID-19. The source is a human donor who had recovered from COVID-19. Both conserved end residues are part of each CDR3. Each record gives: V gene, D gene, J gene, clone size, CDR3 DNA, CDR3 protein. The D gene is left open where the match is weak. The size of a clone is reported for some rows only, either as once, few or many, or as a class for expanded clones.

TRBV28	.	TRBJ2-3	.	TGTGCCAGCAGCCAACCTTCAGGGACAGATACGCAGTATTTT	CASSQPSGTDTQYF
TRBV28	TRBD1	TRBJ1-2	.	TGTGCCAGCAGTTTGACAGGGGCTAACTATGGCTACACCTTC	CASSLTGANYGYTF
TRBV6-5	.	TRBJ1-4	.	TGTGCCAGCAGTTACTCGTTTACGGGATTCAATGAAAAACTGTTTTTT	CASSYSFTGFNEKLFF
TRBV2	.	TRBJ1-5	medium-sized	TGTGCCAGCAGTGAACAGGGAGGTGGTGGTAATCAGCCCCAGCATTTT	CASSEQGGGGNQPQHF
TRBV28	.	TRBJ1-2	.	TGTGCCAGCAAAAAACAGGGCGACTATGGCTACACCTTC	CASKKQGDYGYTF
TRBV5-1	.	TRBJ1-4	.	TGCGCCAGCAGCTTGGGGTCAGGAGAGGAAAAACTGTTTTTT	CASSLGSGEEKLFF
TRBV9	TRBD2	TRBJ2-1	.	TGTGCCAGCAGCGTAGTAAGCGGGGGGCTATACAATGAGCAGTTCTTC	CASSVVSGGLYNEQFF
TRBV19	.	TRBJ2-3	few	TGTGCCAGTAATAGGGGTCCACAGGTAGATACGCAGTATTTT	CASNRGPQVDTQYF
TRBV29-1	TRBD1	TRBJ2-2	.	TGCAGCGGAACTTCACAGGGGACCGGGGAGCTGTTTTTT	CSGTSQGTGELFF
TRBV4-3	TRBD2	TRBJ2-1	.	TGCGCCAGCAGCCCAAGCGGGGGGGCCTATTCCTACAATGAGCAGTTCTTC	CASSPSGGAYSYNEQFF
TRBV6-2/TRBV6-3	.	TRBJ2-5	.	TGTGCCAGCAGCCTTAATACAGGGACGGAGACCCAGTACTTC	CASSLNTGTETQYF
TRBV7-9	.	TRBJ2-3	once	TGTGCCAGCAGTCCTGGACAATCCGATACGCAGTATTTT	CASSPGQSDTQYF
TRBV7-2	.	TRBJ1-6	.	TGTGCCAGCAGCTTATACACCTTTAATTCACCCCTCCACTTT	CASSLYTFNSPLHF
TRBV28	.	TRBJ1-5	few	TGTGCCAGCAGCCCCGTTGACCGCAATCAGCCCCAGCATTTT	CASSPVDRNQPQHF
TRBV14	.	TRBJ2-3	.	TGTGCCAGCAGCCAAGAATCTGTGGGTTGGACAGATACGCAGTATTTT	CASSQESVGWTDTQYF
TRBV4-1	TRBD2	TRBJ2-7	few	TGCGCCAGCAGCCAGCCCCGGGAGGCCAACGAGCAGTACTTC	CASSQPREANEQYF
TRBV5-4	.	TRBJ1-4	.	TGTGCCAGCAGCTTGGGGGCTGGGACTAATGAAAAACTGTTTTTT	CASSLGAGTNEKLFF
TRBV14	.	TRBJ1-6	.	TGTGCCAGCAGCCCCGAAACGACACGGTCACCCCTCCACTTT	CASSPETTRSPLHF
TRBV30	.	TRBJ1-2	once	TGTGCCTGGAGAGGCGGCCCTAACTATGGCTACACCTTC	CAWRGGPNYGYTF
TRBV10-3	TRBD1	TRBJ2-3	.	TGTGCCATCAGTGAGCGGGGACAGGAAGATACGCAGTATTTT	CAISERGQEDTQYF
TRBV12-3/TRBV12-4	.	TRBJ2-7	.	TGTGCCAGCAGCCCGGACTTCTACGAGCAGTACTTC	CASSPDFYEQYF
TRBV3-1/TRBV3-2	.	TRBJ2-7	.	TGTGCCAGCAGCCAACAAGACAGAAACTACGAGCAGTACTTC	CASSQQDRNYEQYF
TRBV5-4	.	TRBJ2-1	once	TGTGCCACCGGGTTGGCTAGCGCGACTGAGCAGTTCTTC	CATGLASATEQFF
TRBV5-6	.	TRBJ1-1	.	TGTGCCAGCACCAGGAAACCGCTGTCGAACACTGAAGCTTTCTTT	CASTRKPLSNTEAFF
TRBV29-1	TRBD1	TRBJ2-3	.	TGCAGCGTTGGCCCGCCGACAGGGCAAGATACGCAGTATTTT	CSVGPPTGQDTQYF
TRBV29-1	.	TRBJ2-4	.	TGCAGCGTCCTTACCAGAGCCGTAAACATTCAGTACTTC	CSVLTRAVNIQYF
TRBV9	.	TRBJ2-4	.	TGTGCCAGCAGCCCCGCCTCGGTCGATGGGAACATTCAGTACTTC	CASSPASVDGNIQYF
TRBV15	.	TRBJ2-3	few	TGTGCCACCAGCAGAGAGGGTGGCACAGATACGCAGTATTTT	CATSREGGTDTQYF
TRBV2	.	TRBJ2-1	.	TGTGCCAGCGGGACCTACAGCTCCTACAATGAGCAGTTCTTC	CASGTYSSYNEQFF
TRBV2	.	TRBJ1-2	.	TGTGCCAGCTCCCCGCGTAGGGCCGTAGACTATGGCTACACCTTC	CASSPRRAVDYGYTF
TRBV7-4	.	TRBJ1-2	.	TGTGCCAGCAGCTTAGTCCCTGAGCATGGCTACACCTTC	CASSLVPEHGYTF
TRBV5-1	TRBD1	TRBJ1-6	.	TGCGCCAGCAGCTTGGGGCAGGGGGATTTGAATTCACCCCTCCACTTT	CASSLGQGDLNSPLHF
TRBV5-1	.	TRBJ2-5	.	TGCGCCAGCAGCAAAGGACAGTCCCGCATAGCCCCCCAAGAGACCCAGTACTTC	CASSKGQSRIAPQETQYF
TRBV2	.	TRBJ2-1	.	TGTGCCAGCAATCGGAGTACCAGATCTGTCCATGAGCAGTTCTTC	CASNRSTRSVHEQFF
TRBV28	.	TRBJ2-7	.	TGTGCCAGCAGTTTGGGGGGACAGATCTACGAGCAGTACTTC	CASSLGGQIYEQYF
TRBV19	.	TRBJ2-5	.	TGTGCCAGTAGGAAGGGAAGGCAAGAGACCCAGTACTTC	CASRKGRQETQYF
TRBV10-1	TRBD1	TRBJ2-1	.	TGCGCCAGCAGTGAGTCTTTCCTTAATCCAGGGGGTGAGCAGTTCTTC	CASSESFLNPGGEQFF
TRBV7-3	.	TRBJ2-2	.	TGTGCCAGCAGCTTAGGTCCTGGGGAGCTGTTTTTT	CASSLGPGELFF
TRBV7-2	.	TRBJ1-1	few	TGTGCCAGCAGCTTCGAGTGGGCAGGCACTGAAGCTTTCTTT	CASSFEWAGTEAFF
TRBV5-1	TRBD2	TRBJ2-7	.	TGCGCCAGCAGCTTGGTTGGACTAGCCTACGAGCAGTACTTC	CASSLVGLAYEQYF
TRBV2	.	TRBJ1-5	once	TGTGCCAGCAGTGAGGGGGGTGCACAACATTTT	CASSEGGAQHF
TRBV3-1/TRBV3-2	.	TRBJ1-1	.	TGTGCCAGCAGCCCCGGACAGCATGAAGCTTTCTTT	CASSPGQHEAFF
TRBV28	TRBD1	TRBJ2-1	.	TGTGCCAGCACCCCGAGGGGGCAGTCTAACAATGAGCAGTTCTTC	CASTPRGQSNNEQFF